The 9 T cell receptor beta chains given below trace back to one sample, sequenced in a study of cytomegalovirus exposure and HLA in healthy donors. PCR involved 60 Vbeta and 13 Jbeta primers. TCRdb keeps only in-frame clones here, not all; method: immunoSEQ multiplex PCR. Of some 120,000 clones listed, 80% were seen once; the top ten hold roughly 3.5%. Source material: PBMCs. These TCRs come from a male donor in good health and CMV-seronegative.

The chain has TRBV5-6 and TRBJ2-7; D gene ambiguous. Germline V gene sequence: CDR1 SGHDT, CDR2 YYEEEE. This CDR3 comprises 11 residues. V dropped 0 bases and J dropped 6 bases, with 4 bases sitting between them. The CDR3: CASSLGLEQYF. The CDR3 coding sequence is TGTGCCAGCAGCTTGGGGCTCGAGCAGTACTTC.

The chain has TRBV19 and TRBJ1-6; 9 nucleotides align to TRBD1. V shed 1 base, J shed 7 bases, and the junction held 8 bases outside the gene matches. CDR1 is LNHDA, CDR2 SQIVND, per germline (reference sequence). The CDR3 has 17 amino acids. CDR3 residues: CASSIGLGQGYNSPLHF. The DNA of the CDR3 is TGTGCCAGTAGTATAGGGCTGGGACAGGGCTACAATTCACCCCTCCACTTT.

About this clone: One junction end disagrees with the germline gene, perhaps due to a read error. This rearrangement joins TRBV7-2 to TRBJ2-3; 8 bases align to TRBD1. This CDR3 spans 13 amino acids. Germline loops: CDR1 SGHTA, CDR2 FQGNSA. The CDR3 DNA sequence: TGTGCCAGCAGCTTAGTAGTTCCGGACAGGGAGGATTTT. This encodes CASSLVVPDREDF.

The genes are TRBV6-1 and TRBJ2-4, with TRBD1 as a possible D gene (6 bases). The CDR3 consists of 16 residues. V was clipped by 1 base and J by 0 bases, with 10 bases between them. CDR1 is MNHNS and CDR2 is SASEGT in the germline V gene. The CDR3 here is CASSEGTVLAKNIQYF. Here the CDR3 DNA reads TGTGCCAGCAGTGAAGGGACAGTACTAGCCAAAAACATTCAGTACTTC.

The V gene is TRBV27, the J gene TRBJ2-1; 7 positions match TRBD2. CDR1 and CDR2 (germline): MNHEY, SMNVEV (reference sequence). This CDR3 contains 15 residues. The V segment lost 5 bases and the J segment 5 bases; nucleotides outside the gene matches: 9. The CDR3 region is CASSPWTSFDNEQFF. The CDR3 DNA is TGTGCCAGCAGTCCCTGGACTAGTTTCGACAATGAGCAGTTCTTC.

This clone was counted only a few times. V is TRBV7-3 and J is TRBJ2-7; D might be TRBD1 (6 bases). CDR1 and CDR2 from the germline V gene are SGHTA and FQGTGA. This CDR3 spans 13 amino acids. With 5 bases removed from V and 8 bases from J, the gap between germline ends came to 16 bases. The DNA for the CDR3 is TGTGCCAGCAGCCCCGCCCGAGGGGGAAAGCAGTACTTC. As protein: CASSPARGGKQYF.

The DNA of the CDR3 is TGTGCTAGTGGCTGGGACAGGGTTTTCGGTGGCTACACCTTC. Protein: CASGWDRVFGGYTF. The chain has TRBV12-5 and TRBJ1-2; TRBD1 matches at 9 bases. This CDR3 contains 14 residues. From germline, CDR1 is LGHNT and CDR2 FRNRAP. V lost 6 bases and J lost 7; bases outside the gene matches: 9. Combining the CDR3 with reference TRBV12-5 and TRBJ1-2 gives the whole variable domain DARVTQTPRHKVTEMGQEVTMRCQPILGHNTVFWYRQTMMQGLELLAYFRNRAPLDDSGMPKDRFSAEMPDATLATLKIQPSEPRDSAVYFCASGWDRVFGGYTFGSGTRLTVV.

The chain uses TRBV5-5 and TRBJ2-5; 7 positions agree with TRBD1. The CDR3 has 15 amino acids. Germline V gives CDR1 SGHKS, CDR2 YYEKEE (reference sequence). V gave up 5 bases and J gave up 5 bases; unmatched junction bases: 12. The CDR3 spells CASSPRQGSGETQYF. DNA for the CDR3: TGTGCCAGCAGTCCTAGACAGGGCTCGGGGGAGACCCAGTACTTC.

The CDR3 bases are TGCAGCGTTGAGCGGCCATTAATAGATGAGCAGTTCTTC. Translated, it gives CSVERPLIDEQFF. V and J are TRBV29-1 and TRBJ2-1; D uncertain. Trimming shortened V by 3 bases and J by 8 bases, and 14 bases separated the two germline ends. CDR3 size: 13 residues. Germline CDR1 is SQVTM and CDR2 is ANQGSEA.